Given below is one TCR beta chain in context. The target antigen is unknown. Together with thyroid ultrasound, orbital computed tomography, serum thyroxine and TRAb, clinical symptoms were used for diagnoses. The TCR beta CDR3 regions underwent amplification using RNA transcripts as the source. The HTBI set primed first-round TCR CDR3 RT-PCR. Each CDR3 protein is one row after TCRdb ran MiXCR on the multiplex PCR reads. The sample consists of fewer than 650,000 distinct CDR3 sequences, approximately 49% of them appearing once. This record comes from a study of T cells in Graves' hyperthyroidism and ophthalmopathy. General study results and limits: Most clonotypes that expanded in the thyroid above 0.001 also showed up in blood.

Germline values: CDR1 DFQATT, CDR2 SNEGSKA (reference sequence). V was cut by 0 bases and J by 0 bases, with 12 bases left in between. The CDR3 consists of 15 residues. V is TRBV20-1 and J is TRBJ2-7, with D possibly TRBD2 on 5 matching bases. This receptor was taken from an adult woman with Graves' disease, either hyperthyroidism or ophthalmopathy (not recorded which). Sequenced material: peripheral blood or thyroid tissue (not recorded which). CDR3 sequence: CSARDLYGSSYEQYF. CDR3 nucleotide sequence: TGCAGTGCTAGAGATCTTTATGGGAGCTCCTACGAGCAGTACTTC.